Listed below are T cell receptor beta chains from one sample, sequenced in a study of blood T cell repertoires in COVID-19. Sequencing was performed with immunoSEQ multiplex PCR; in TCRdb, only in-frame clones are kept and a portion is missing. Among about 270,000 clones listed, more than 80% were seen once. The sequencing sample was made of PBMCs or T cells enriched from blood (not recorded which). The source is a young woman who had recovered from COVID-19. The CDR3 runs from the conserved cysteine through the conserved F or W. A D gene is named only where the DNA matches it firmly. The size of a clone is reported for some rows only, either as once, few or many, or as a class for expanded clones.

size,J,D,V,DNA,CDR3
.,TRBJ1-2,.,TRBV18,TGTGCCAGCTCACCGCCCTCTACAGGAGCTACAGCGGGGGGCTACACCTTC,CASSPPSTGATAGGYTF
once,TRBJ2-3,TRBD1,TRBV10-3,TGTGCCATCAGTGATCTTGGGACAGTTTCTGGAACAGATACGCAGTATTTT,CAISDLGTVSGTDTQYF
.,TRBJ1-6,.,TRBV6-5,TGTGCCAGCAGCCCACTTCGTTCACCCCTCCACTTT,CASSPLRSPLHF
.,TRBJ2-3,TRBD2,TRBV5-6,TGTGCCAGCAGCTTGGTGGGGGTAGCGGGGTTTTTCACAGATACGCAGTATTTT,CASSLVGVAGFFTDTQYF
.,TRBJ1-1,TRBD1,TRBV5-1,TGCGCCAGCAGCCCGGACAGGGTGAACACTGAAGCTTTCTTT,CASSPDRVNTEAFF
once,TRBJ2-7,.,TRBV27,TGTGCCAGCAGTTTATCCCCCTTCTACGAGCAGTACTTC,CASSLSPFYEQYF
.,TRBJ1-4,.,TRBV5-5,TGTGCCAGCAGCCCGGAGGTGGGACAAGAGCTGTTTTTT,CASSPEVGQELFF
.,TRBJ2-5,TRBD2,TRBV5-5,TGTGCCAGCAGCTCCCTTAAAGCGGGGGGACAAGAGACCCAGTACTTC,CASSSLKAGGQETQYF
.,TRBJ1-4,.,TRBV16,TGTGCCAGCAGCCAATCCAGGGAAAAACTGTTTTTT,CASSQSREKLFF
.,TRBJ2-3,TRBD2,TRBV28,TGTGCCAGCAGATCGGGACTAGTTGCAGATACGCAGTATTTT,CASRSGLVADTQYF
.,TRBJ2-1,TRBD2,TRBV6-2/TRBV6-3,TGTGCCAGCAGCCGGACGCGGGGGGGAAGCTCCTACAATGAGCAGTTCTTC,CASSRTRGGSSYNEQFF
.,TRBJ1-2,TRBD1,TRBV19,TGTGCCAGTAGTCCAGGGACAGGGCTCTTCTATGGCTACACCTTC,CASSPGTGLFYGYTF
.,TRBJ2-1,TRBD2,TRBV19,TGTGCCAGTAGTCCCCCAGCGGGGGGCGGGTTATATGAGCAGTTCTTC,CASSPPAGGGLYEQFF
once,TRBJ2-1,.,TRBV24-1,TGTGCCACCAGTGACCTAGCCTATGAGCAGTTCTTC,CATSDLAYEQFF
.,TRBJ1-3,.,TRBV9,TGTGCCAGCAGCGTTAACTCTGGAAACACCATATATTTT,CASSVNSGNTIYF
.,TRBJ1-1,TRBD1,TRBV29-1,TGCAGCGCAGGAGGGGACAGGGGGCTTCAGGCTTTCTTT,CSAGGDRGLQAFF
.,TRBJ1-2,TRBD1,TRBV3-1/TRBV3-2,TGTGCCAGCGCGGAGCAGGGGGCGAATCCTAACTATGGCTACACCTTC,CASAEQGANPNYGYTF
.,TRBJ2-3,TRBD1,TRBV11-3,TGTGCCAGCAGCTCTCGACAGGGTAACACAGATACGCAGTATTTT,CASSSRQGNTDTQYF
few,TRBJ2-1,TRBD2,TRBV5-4,TGTGCCAGCAGCTTGGGCGTTGGTAGCGGGGGGGCGGTGAATGAGCAGTTCTTC,CASSLGVGSGGAVNEQFF
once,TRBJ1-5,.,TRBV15,TGTGCCACCAGCAGAGGAGGCGGCAATCAGCCCCAGCATTTT,CATSRGGGNQPQHF
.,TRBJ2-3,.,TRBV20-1,TGCAGTGGGAGGATCACAGATACGCAGTATTTT,CSGRITDTQYF
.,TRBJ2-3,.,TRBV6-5,TGTGCCAGCAGTTTCTCCAACACAGATACGCAGTATTTT,CASSFSNTDTQYF
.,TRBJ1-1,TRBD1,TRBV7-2,TGTGCCAGCAGCTTATTTGGACAGGGAAACACTGAAGCTTTCTTT,CASSLFGQGNTEAFF
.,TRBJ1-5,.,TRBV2,TGTGCCAGCAAGGCAGGGTCAGTGAATCAGCCCCAGCATTTT,CASKAGSVNQPQHF
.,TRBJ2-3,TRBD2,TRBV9,TGTGCCAGCAGCGTCTCAGGGCGGGAGTCAGATACGCAGTATTTT,CASSVSGRESDTQYF
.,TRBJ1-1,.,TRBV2,TGTGCCAGCAGTCCGATCAGGGGCACTGAAGCTTTCTTT,CASSPIRGTEAFF
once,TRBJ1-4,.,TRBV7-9,TGTGCCAGCAGCTTAGGTTGGGGAGGCGATGAAAAACTGTTTTTT,CASSLGWGGDEKLFF
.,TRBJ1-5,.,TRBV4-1,TGCGCCAGCAGCCAAGAGGGCAGCAATCAGCCCCAGCATTTT,CASSQEGSNQPQHF
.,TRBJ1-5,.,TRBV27,TGTGCCAGCAGTTTTTTAAGCAATCAGCCCCAGCATTTT,CASSFLSNQPQHF
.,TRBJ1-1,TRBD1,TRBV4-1,TGCGCCAGCAGCCACATGACAGGGTTGTTAACTGAAGCTTTCTTT,CASSHMTGLLTEAFF
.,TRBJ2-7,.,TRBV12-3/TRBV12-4,TGTGCCAGCAGTTTGTACATCTCCTACGAGCAGTACTTC,CASSLYISYEQYF
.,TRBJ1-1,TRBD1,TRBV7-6,TGTGCCAGCAGCTTAAGGGGGACAGGGGGCCCGGACACTGAAGCTTTCTTT,CASSLRGTGGPDTEAFF